A single sample is the source of the 3 T cell receptor beta chains below, sequenced in a study of Graves' ophthalmopathy and Graves' hyperthyroidism. Amplification of TCR beta CDR3 regions used RNA transcripts. HTBI primers were used in a first-round RT-PCR, which preceded a second-round multiplex PCR. TCRdb passed the multiplex PCR reads through MiXCR, listing each CDR3 protein once. The sample contains about 220,000 distinct CDR3 sequences, roughly 21% of which appear only once. The sample taken for sequencing was peripheral blood. The receptor set was obtained from a woman in her forties or fifties with Graves' ophthalmopathy.

This sequence joins TRBV30 and TRBJ2-6; D gene ambiguous. This CDR3 comprises 14 residues. V shed 4 bases and J shed 0 bases, with 7 bases lying between them. Germline V gene lookup returns CDR1 GTSNPN and CDR2 SVGIG (reference sequence). This CDR3 is CAWTEISGANVLTF. DNA for the CDR3: TGTGCCTGGACAGAGATCTCTGGGGCCAACGTCCTGACTTTC.

This clonotype occurred many times. The chain combines TRBV27 with TRBJ2-7; possible D gene TRBD1, 5 bases. Germline assignment: CDR1 MNHEY and CDR2 SMNVEV (reference sequence). This CDR3 region has 14 residues. Trimming removed 11 bases at V and 5 bases at J, with 22 bases between. DNA of the CDR3: TGTGCCCCCCAACCACCCCTCAGGGTTCACGAGCAGTACTTC. Protein: CAPQPPLRVHEQYF.

The table lists this clonotype with many counts. The V call is TRBV11-2, the J call TRBJ2-6; maybe TRBD1 (6 bases). CDR1 is SGHAT and CDR2 is FQNNGV in the germline V gene. The ends were cut back, 0 bases at V and 0 bases at J, with 9 bases in the middle. There are 17 residues in the CDR3. The CDR3 is CASSLEGGPSGANVLTF. The CDR3 DNA is TGTGCCAGCAGCTTAGAAGGGGGTCCCTCTGGGGCCAACGTCCTGACTTTC. The variable domain in full, completed from reference TRBV11-2 and TRBJ2-6, reads EAGVAQSPRYKIIEKRQSVAFWCNPISGHATLYWYQQILGQGPKLLIQFQNNGVVDDSQLPKDRFSAERLKGVDSTLKIQPAKLEDSAVYLCASSLEGGPSGANVLTFGAGSRLTVL.